This record concerns one T cell receptor (beta chain) sequence. This specimen comes from a study of OX40 agonist ivuxolimab in advanced cancers. Germline V gene data show CDR1 as SGHVS and CDR2 as FQNEAQ. Trimming took off 4 bases at V and 1 base at J, with 29 bases between the two ends. The CDR3 contains 20 residues. TCRdb's table, derived via immunoSEQ multiplex PCR, lists solely in-frame clones and lacks some. The table has approximately 100,000 clones, about 85% seen once. The sample here was CD4+ or CD8+ T cells sorted from blood, taken in a trial of the OX40 agonist ivuxolimab. This clonotype originated in an adult with an advanced solid tumor such as melanoma, head and neck, liver or kidney cancer. The gene calls are TRBV7-8 and TRBJ2-7; possibly TRBD1 or TRBD2 for D (5 bases each). CDR3 protein: CASSSNPSGQTNELSYEQYF. The CDR3 DNA sequence: TGTGCCAGCAGCTCGAACCCTTCGGGGCAGACCAACGAATTATCCTACGAGCAGTACTTC.